This record concerns one T cell receptor beta chain sequence. These data come from a study of control samples from healthy donors and cancer patients. Data came from immunoSEQ multiplex PCR; TCRdb stores just in-frame clones and leaves some out. This table has around 20,000 clones, more than 70% appearing once. This CDR3 is built from 13 residues. The germline CDR1 and CDR2 sequences are SGHTA and FQGTGA. V was cut by 2 bases and J by 8 bases, with 10 bases left in between. V is TRBV7-3 and J is TRBJ1-5, with D hard to call. This TCR came from a man in his fifties or sixties with head and neck cancer. Sequences were obtained from PBMCs. CDR3 coding DNA: TGTGCCAGCAGCTTATCTCTGGGTGAGCCCCAGCATTTT. The encoded protein is CASSLSLGEPQHF.